The 29 T cell receptor beta chains below come from one sample, sequenced in a study of blood T cell repertoires in COVID-19. Sequencing used immunoSEQ multiplex PCR; TCRdb keeps in-frame clones, though not all of them. The sample contains 200,000 to 250,000 clones, around three quarters of which appear only once. The sample was peripheral blood. These receptors came from a woman between 70 and 85 years old with acute or convalescent COVID-19.

The CDR3 sequence is CASSFGGNTEAFF. The CDR3 DNA reads TGTGCCAGCAGTTTTGGAGGGAACACTGAAGCTTTCTTT. This chain connects TRBV27 to TRBJ1-1; D is ambiguous. Deletions cut 3 bases from V and 1 base from J, with 6 bases between. The V gene's germline CDR1 is MNHEY and CDR2 SMNVEV (reference sequence). The CDR3 consists of 13 residues.

This clone was counted once. In DNA, the CDR3 is TGTGCCAGCAGTTTTCCAGGGTGGAGGGAGGGTCTCTACGAGCAGTACTTC. Residues: CASSFPGWREGLYEQYF. The rearrangement uses TRBV28 and TRBJ2-7; 7 nucleotides line up with TRBD2. The germline gives CDR1 MDHEN, CDR2 SYDVKM. The CDR3 consists of 17 residues. J was trimmed by 3 bases and V by 3 bases; bases with no gene match: 14. Full variable domain (missing parts from reference TRBV28 and TRBJ2-7): DVKVTQSSRYLVKRTGEKVFLECVQDMDHENMFWYRQDPGLGLRLIYFSYDVKMKEKGDIPEGYSVSREKKERFSLILESASTNQTSMYLCASSFPGWREGLYEQYFGPGTRLTVT.

The CDR3 nucleotides are TGTGCCAGCTCACCAGTCGGACAGGGTCTTCCGAGCTCCTATAATTCACCCCTCCACTTT. It specifies CASSPVGQGLPSSYNSPLHF. The chain is built from TRBV18 and TRBJ1-6; 8 nucleotides agree with TRBD1. This CDR3 has 20 residues. Germline V CDR1 and CDR2: KGHSH, LQKENI. J lost 0 bases, V lost 2 bases, and 12 bases had no gene match.

J is TRBJ2-5 and V is TRBV18, with 11 bases lining up with TRBD2. Germline V gene sequence: CDR1 KGHSH, CDR2 LQKENI. V was pared by 1 base and J by 5 bases, with 6 bases of the junction left unmatched. This CDR3 is built from 16 residues. The CDR3 DNA follows: TGTGCCAGCTCACCACTAGCGGGAGGGTCAGGGGAGACCCAGTACTTC. This codes for CASSPLAGGSGETQYF.

The chain combines TRBV6-5 with TRBJ2-2; 7 bases agree with TRBD1. Germline CDR1 reads MNHEY; CDR2 reads SVGAGI. The CDR3 covers 15 residues. V was clipped by 2 bases and J by 6 bases; unmatched bases: 6. CDR3 coding DNA: TGTGCCAGCAGTTACCTGGACAGGACTGCCGGGGAGCTGTTTTTT. This codes for CASSYLDRTAGELFF.

V gene TRBV18 combines with J gene TRBJ1-2; no clear D gene. V was trimmed by 3 bases and J by 5 bases, leaving 13 bases between them. This CDR3 contains 14 residues. Germline V gives CDR1 KGHSH, CDR2 LQKENI. CDR3 sequence reads: CASSPYEGIYGYTF. As DNA, the CDR3 is TGTGCCAGCTCACCGTACGAGGGTATTTATGGCTACACCTTC.

The genes are TRBV19 and TRBJ1-1; 8 bases agree with TRBD1. V shed 5 bases and J 4 bases; nucleotides not matched to a gene: 9. Germline values: CDR1 LNHDA, CDR2 SQIVND (reference sequence). This CDR3 has 15 amino acids. The CDR3 loop is CASSGLDRVATEAFF. The DNA of the CDR3 is TGTGCCAGTAGTGGGTTGGACAGGGTGGCCACTGAAGCTTTCTTT.

This clone was seen a few times. The gene calls are TRBV7-2 and TRBJ2-5; D not certain. Trimming left V 2 bases short and J 5 bases short, with 3 bases between. Germline CDR1 is SGHTA and CDR2 is FQGNSA. The CDR3 runs 11 residues. The CDR3 is CASSLSETQYF. CDR3 in DNA: TGTGCCAGCAGCTTATCGGAGACCCAGTACTTC. The full variable domain, with the rest looked up from reference TRBV7-2 and TRBJ2-5, is GAGVSQSPSNKVTEKGKDVELRCDPISGHTALYWYRQSLGQGLEFLIYFQGNSAPDKSGLPSDRFSAERTGGSVSTLTIQRTQQEDSAVYLCASSLSETQYFGPGTRLLVL.

The J gene is TRBJ1-4, the V gene TRBV28; TRBD1 matches 9 bases. Germline V lookup: CDR1 MDHEN, CDR2 SYDVKM. V trimming: 6 bases; J trimming: 4 bases; junction bases outside the gene matches: 3. The CDR3 consists of 14 residues. The CDR3 DNA reads as TGTGCCAGCAGACGACAGGGGGGTAATGAAAAACTGTTTTTT. This encodes CASRRQGGNEKLFF. The whole variable domain, remainder taken from reference TRBV28 and TRBJ1-4, is DVKVTQSSRYLVKRTGEKVFLECVQDMDHENMFWYRQDPGLGLRLIYFSYDVKMKEKGDIPEGYSVSREKKERFSLILESASTNQTSMYLCASRRQGGNEKLFFGSGTQLSVL.

The V call is TRBV7-9, the J call TRBJ2-7; TRBD1 matches 9 bases. V lost 3 bases to trimming and J lost 4 bases; unmatched junction nucleotides: 10. This CDR3 region has 16 residues. The V gene's germline CDR1 is SEHNR and CDR2 FQNEAQ (reference sequence). CDR3 DNA sequence: TGTGCCAGCAGCTTCGAGACAGGGGGGAGTTGGTACGAGCAGTACTTC. Translating it yields CASSFETGGSWYEQYF. Drawing the rest from reference TRBV7-9 and TRBJ2-7, the complete variable domain is DTGVSQNPRHKITKRGQNVTFRCDPISEHNRLYWYRQTLGQGPEFLTYFQNEAQLEKSRLLSDRFSAERPKGSFSTLEIQRTEQGDSAMYLCASSFETGGSWYEQYFGPGTRLTVT.

Points on this clone: The sample has other DNA sequences that encode this CDR3 too. The rearrangement joins TRBV7-2 to TRBJ2-5, with 8 positions matching TRBD2. CDR1 is SGHTA and CDR2 is FQGNSA in the germline V gene. The CDR3 runs to 14 residues. The J segment lost 5 bases and the V segment lost 4 bases, leaving 6 bases of the junction unmatched. CDR3 bases: TGTGCCAGCAGCTCCGGGACTAGGGGTGAGACCCAGTACTTC. Translated, it gives CASSSGTRGETQYF.

CDR3 sequence: CASSTYTGGTEAFF. In DNA, the CDR3 is TGTGCCAGCAGCACATATACAGGGGGCACTGAAGCTTTCTTT. The chain uses TRBV5-6 and TRBJ1-1; 8 bases match TRBD1. After removal of 4 bases from V and 4 bases from J, the junction contained 6 bases not matched to a gene. The CDR3 spans 14 residues. Germline V gene sequence: CDR1 SGHDT, CDR2 YYEEEE.

The chain is built from TRBV18 and TRBJ2-3, with D possibly being TRBD1 (6 bases). The CDR3 totals 16 residues. Per germline, CDR1 KGHSH and CDR2 LQKENI. V lost 3 bases and J 1 base, leaving 14 bases between the germline ends. CDR3 amino acids: CASSPRQATGTDTQYF. Written as DNA, the CDR3 is TGTGCCAGCTCACCCAGACAGGCGACGGGCACAGATACGCAGTATTTT.

This clone was counted between two and nine times. The V gene is TRBV6-4, the J gene TRBJ2-3; 8 positions match TRBD1. The germline V gene has CDR1 MRHNA and CDR2 SNTAGT. The CDR3 is made up of 14 amino acids. Trimming took 2 bases from V and 4 from J; bases not matched to a gene: 2. The CDR3 DNA is TGTGCCAGCAGTGACGGACAGGGTGCAGATACGCAGTATTTT. Its translation: CASSDGQGADTQYF.

This clone came up a few times. This chain joins TRBV27 and TRBJ1-1, with no clear D. There are 13 residues in the CDR3. Trimming took off 4 bases at V and 5 bases at J, with 11 bases between the two ends. Germline CDR1 and CDR2: MNHEY and SMNVEV (reference sequence). The CDR3 DNA follows: TGTGCCAGCAGTTCGCGTATGAGTACTGAAGCTTTCTTT. It is translated as CASSSRMSTEAFF.

V gene TRBV5-4 combines with J gene TRBJ1-4, with TRBD1 identical over 7 bases. Germline V lookup: CDR1 SGHNT, CDR2 YYREEE (reference sequence). The CDR3 sequence is 15 residues long. The trim removed 0 bases at V and 8 bases at J, leaving 7 bases unmatched. CDR3 coding DNA: TGTGCCAGCAGCTTGGGGGGATCACAGGGGGAAAAACTGTTTTTT. It translates to CASSLGGSQGEKLFF.

The rearrangement uses TRBV12-1 and TRBJ2-2; TRBD2, the table's D call, was not compared with the DNA. TRBV12-1 is listed as a pseudogene. The CDR3 extends over 15 amino acids. The CDR3 here is CASSLAGRGAGELFF. The CDR3 region has the DNA TGTGCCAGCAGCTTGGCCGGGAGAGGCGCCGGGGAGCTGTTTTTT.

This clone was seen once. This chain joins TRBV14 and TRBJ2-1, with TRBD2 matching over 9 bases. With 0 bases clipped from V and 0 bases from J, the junction kept 9 bases outside the gene matches. The CDR3 length is 19 residues. CDR1 and CDR2 from the germline V gene are SGHDN and FVKESK. This chain's CDR3 is CASSQDLGVAGASYNEQFF. CDR3 in DNA: TGTGCCAGCAGCCAAGACTTGGGGGTAGCGGGAGCCTCCTACAATGAGCAGTTCTTC.

The chain combines TRBV9 with TRBJ1-4; no clear D gene. V lost 2 bases and J lost 0, with 11 bases in between. Germline V CDR1 and CDR2: SGDLS, YYNGEE. The CDR3 is 16 amino acids. The CDR3 region is CASSVGKRSTNEKLFF. CDR3 DNA: TGTGCCAGCAGCGTGGGCAAAAGGTCAACTAATGAAAAACTGTTTTTT.

The rearrangement links TRBV13 to TRBJ2-2, with D hard to call. Germline V gene lookup returns CDR1 PRHDT and CDR2 FYEKMQ (reference sequence). This CDR3 is 15 amino acids long. V lost 4 bases and J lost 3, with 12 bases in between. CDR3 nucleotides: TGTGCCAGCAGCTATCGCTCGGTGGACACCGGGGAGCTGTTTTTT. Encoded protein: CASSYRSVDTGELFF. The full variable domain, in which reference TRBV13 and TRBJ2-2 provide the parts outside the CDR3, is AAGVIQSPRHLIKEKRETATLKCYPIPRHDTVYWYQQGPGQDPQFLISFYEKMQSDKGSIPDRFSAQQFSDYHSELNMSSLELGDSALYFCASSYRSVDTGELFFGEGSRLTVL.

The chain is built from TRBV19 and TRBJ2-3; D possibly corresponds to TRBD1 (6 bases). Trimming shortened V by 7 bases and J by 5 bases, and 13 bases separated the two germline ends. CDR3 length equals 13 residues. The germline CDR1 and CDR2 sequences are LNHDA and SQIVND (reference sequence). The CDR3 protein is CASTSGEIDTQYF. The CDR3 DNA reads as TGTGCCAGTACGTCAGGGGAGATAGATACGCAGTATTTT.

This clone was seen ten or more times. J is TRBJ2-2 and V is TRBV18; no clear D gene. The germline V gene has CDR1 KGHSH and CDR2 LQKENI. The CDR3 is 16 amino acids. Deletions cut 4 bases from V and 2 bases from J, with 14 bases between. The CDR3 DNA follows: TGTGCCAGCTCACGAGGCCAGACGGTCAACACCGGGGAGCTGTTTTTT. Residues: CASSRGQTVNTGELFF.

The gene calls are TRBV6-6 and TRBJ2-7; D uncertain. The germline V gene encodes CDR1 MNHNY and CDR2 SVGAGI (reference sequence). This CDR3 contains 11 residues. V lost 10 bases, J lost 4 bases, and 11 bases lay in between. The CDR3 spells CATSSGYEQYF. CDR3 DNA: TGTGCCACCTCTTCCGGTTACGAGCAGTACTTC.

V and J are TRBV20-1 and TRBJ1-5; the D gene is possibly TRBD1 (5 bases). Germline values: CDR1 DFQATT, CDR2 SNEGSKA (reference sequence). Between the trimmed V and J ends, which lost 3 bases and 3 bases, there was a span of 9 bases. This CDR3 has 13 amino acids. The CDR3 DNA reads TGCAGTGCTAGTCAGGGTTCCAATCAGCCCCAGCATTTT. Translating it yields CSASQGSNQPQHF.

The V call is TRBV19, the J call TRBJ2-7; tentative D call: TRBD2 (6 bases). Germline V gene data show CDR1 as LNHDA and CDR2 as SQIVND (reference sequence). The CDR3 spans 12 residues. Trimming stripped 8 bases from V and 3 bases from J, with 11 bases between. DNA of the CDR3: TGTGCCAGTCGCGGAGGGTACTACGAGCAGTACTTC. Translating it yields CASRGGYYEQYF.

This clone has only one observation. V gene TRBV28 combines with J gene TRBJ2-5; 12 bases match TRBD2. J was trimmed by 4 bases and V by 6 bases; bases with no gene match: 3. This CDR3 spans 14 amino acids. Germline CDR1 MDHEN, CDR2 SYDVKM. CDR3 loop: CASRLAGGRETQYF. As DNA, the CDR3 is TGTGCCAGCAGGCTAGCGGGAGGGCGAGAGACCCAGTACTTC.

The J gene is TRBJ2-1, the V gene TRBV2; a weak D match, TRBD1 (5 bases). Trimming removed 3 bases at V and 10 bases at J, with 16 bases between. This CDR3 is 14 amino acids long. Germline CDR1 and CDR2: SNHLY and FYNNEI. CDR3 sequence reads: CASSDQVPGKEQFF. CDR3 nucleotides: TGTGCCAGCAGTGATCAGGTGCCAGGGAAGGAGCAGTTCTTC.

This clone was picked up one time. The chain recombines TRBV24-1 with TRBJ1-4; no clear D. The CDR3 has 15 amino acids. The V gene's germline CDR1 is KGHDR and CDR2 SFDVKD. The ends were cut back, 0 bases at V and 8 bases at J, with 12 bases in the middle. The chain's CDR3 is CATSDLRKRKEKLFF. Here the CDR3 DNA reads TGTGCCACCAGTGATTTGCGGAAGAGGAAGGAAAAACTGTTTTTT.

The chain couples TRBV18 to TRBJ1-2; the match to TRBD1 covers 10 bases. V shed 1 base, J shed 7 bases, and the junction held 12 bases outside the gene matches. The CDR3 is 17 residues long. Germline V gives CDR1 KGHSH, CDR2 LQKENI. The DNA for the CDR3 is TGTGCCAGCTCACCACGCATCGTGGGACAGGGGTCGGGTGGCTACACCTTC. This sequence encodes CASSPRIVGQGSGGYTF.